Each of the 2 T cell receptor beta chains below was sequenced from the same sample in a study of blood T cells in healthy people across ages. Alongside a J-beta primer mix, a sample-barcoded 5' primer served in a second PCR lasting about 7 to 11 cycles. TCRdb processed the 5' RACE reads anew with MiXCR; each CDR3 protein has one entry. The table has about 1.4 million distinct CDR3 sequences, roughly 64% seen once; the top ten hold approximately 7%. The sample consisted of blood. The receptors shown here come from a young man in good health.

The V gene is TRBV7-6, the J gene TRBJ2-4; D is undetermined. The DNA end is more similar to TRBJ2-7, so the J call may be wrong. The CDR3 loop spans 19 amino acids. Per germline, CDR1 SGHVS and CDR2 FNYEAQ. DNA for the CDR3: TGTGCCAGCAGCTTACTCACGGGTCCAGCGACCGTAGTCGGTGACGAGCAGTACTTC. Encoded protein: CASSLLTGPATVVGDEQYF.

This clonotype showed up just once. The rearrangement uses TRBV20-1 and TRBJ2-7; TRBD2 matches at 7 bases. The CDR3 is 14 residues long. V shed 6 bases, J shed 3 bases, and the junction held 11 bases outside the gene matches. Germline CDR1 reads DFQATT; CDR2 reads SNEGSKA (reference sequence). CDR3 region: CSAKVGRDYYEQYF. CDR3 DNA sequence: TGCAGTGCCAAAGTAGGCAGGGACTACTACGAGCAGTACTTC.